These 21 T cell receptor beta chains were all obtained from the same sample, sequenced in a study of CD8 T cells in Susac syndrome. After extraction with the RNeasy kit, about 0.5 to 1 ug of the RNA was reverse transcribed using random hexamers. Each CDR3 protein gets one entry after TCRdb re-called the immunoSEQ multiplex PCR reads with MiXCR. This sample has approximately 120,000 distinct CDR3 sequences; approximately 96% occur once, and the top ten carry more than 0.075%. The specimen was CD4+ T cells from PBMCs. Receptors were obtained from a human donor in good health.

V usage is TRBV19 and J usage is TRBJ2-1; D tentatively reads TRBD1 or TRBD2 (5 bases each). The V gene lost 2 bases and the J gene lost 12 bases, with 20 bases spanning the gap. CDR1 and CDR2 from the germline V gene are LNHDA and SQIVND (reference sequence). The CDR3 contains 15 residues. The CDR3 coding sequence is TGTGCCAGTAGTATATCTTGGTCCGTGCAGAGGGGGCAGTTCTTC. Its translation is CASSISWSVQRGQFF.

The rearrangement joins TRBV20-1 to TRBJ1-5; TRBD1 is a possible D gene (5 bases). This CDR3 has 14 amino acids. V was pared by 1 base and J by 4 bases, with 11 bases between. Germline CDR1 and CDR2: DFQATT and SNEGSKA (reference sequence). The chain's CDR3 is CSARAGDQNQPQHF. DNA for the CDR3: TGCAGTGCTAGAGCTGGGGACCAGAATCAGCCCCAGCATTTT.

This chain links TRBV6-5 with TRBJ2-1; TRBD1 agrees at 7 bases. The CDR3 totals 15 residues. V gave up 6 bases and J gave up 0 bases; unmatched junction bases: 5. CDR1 is MNHEY, CDR2 SVGAGI, per germline. CDR3 DNA sequence: TGTGCCAGCAGCTCGGGACAGAGCTCCTACAATGAGCAGTTCTTC. Translating gives CASSSGQSSYNEQFF.

J is TRBJ1-1 and V is TRBV29-1, with D hard to call. From germline, CDR1 is SQVTM and CDR2 ANQGSEA. This CDR3 contains 16 residues. The V gene lost 1 base and the J gene lost 5 bases, with 20 bases spanning the gap. CDR3 coding DNA: TGCAGCGTTGAAGGGGCCCCCCCTTTAGGCAGGACTGAAGCTTTCTTT. This translates into CSVEGAPPLGRTEAFF.

The V call is TRBV24-1, the J call TRBJ2-2; no definite D call. The V end lost 3 bases, the J end lost 1 base, and 8 bases lay between the germline ends. CDR3 length equals 15 residues. CDR1 and CDR2 (germline): KGHDR, SFDVKD. The CDR3 nucleotides are TGTGCCACCAGTGATGCCCGACAGAACACCGGGGAGCTGTTTTTT. This encodes CATSDARQNTGELFF.

This clonotype was seen a single time. The rearrangement links TRBV6-2 or TRBV6-3 to TRBJ2-7; D perhaps matches TRBD2 (5 bases). This CDR3 region has 15 residues. The germline gives CDR1 MNHEY, CDR2 SVGEGT. V was pared by 2 bases and J by 2 bases, with 13 bases between. CDR3 nucleotides: TGTGCCAGCAGTTACGCATCCGGGGTACCCTACGAGCAGTACTTC. Translation gives CASSYASGVPYEQYF.

The rearrangement joins TRBV6-1 to TRBJ2-5; 11 positions match TRBD2. Germline CDR1 and CDR2: MNHNS and SASEGT. The ends lost 6 bases at V and 4 bases at J; junction bases unmatched: 10. The CDR3 consists of 16 residues. The CDR3 region has the DNA TGTGCCAGCAGGAAGTCACTAGCGGGAGAGCCAGAGACCCAGTACTTC. Its protein product is CASRKSLAGEPETQYF.

CDR3 loop: CASSLGAGGFEYNEQFF. CDR3 DNA sequence: TGCGCCAGCAGCTTGGGAGCGGGAGGCTTTGAGTACAATGAGCAGTTCTTC. The chain employs TRBV5-1 and TRBJ2-1, with 9 bases identical to TRBD2. This CDR3 is built from 17 residues. V was pared by 0 bases and J by 4 bases, with 8 bases of the junction left unmatched. Germline assignment: CDR1 SGHRS and CDR2 YFSETQ.

J is TRBJ1-1 and V is TRBV7-9; D gene ambiguous. This CDR3 comprises 12 residues. V shed 8 bases and J shed 0 bases, with 7 bases lying between them. Germline loops: CDR1 SEHNR, CDR2 FQNEAQ (reference sequence). CDR3 region: CASGHLNTEAFF. For the CDR3, the DNA is TGTGCCAGCGGCCACTTGAACACTGAAGCTTTCTTT.

The chain recombines TRBV4-3 with TRBJ2-1; D not certain. V lost 4 bases to trimming and J lost 5 bases, with 15 bases between them. The length of the CDR3 is 15 residues. Germline CDR1 and CDR2: LGHNA and YSLEER. Here the CDR3 DNA reads TGCGCCAGCAGCCCAAATCCAAGGTCACACAATGAGCAGTTCTTC. Translated: CASSPNPRSHNEQFF.

The chain employs TRBV5-6 and TRBJ1-5; D might be TRBD1 (6 bases). Trimming stripped 4 bases from V and 0 bases from J, with 14 bases between. CDR3 length equals 16 residues. Germline loops: CDR1 SGHDT, CDR2 YYEEEE. The CDR3 nucleotides are TGTGCCAGCAGCCCCAACAGGGAGTATAGCAATCAGCCCCAGCATTTT. Translating gives CASSPNREYSNQPQHF. The full variable domain, its missing parts supplied by reference TRBV5-6 and TRBJ1-5, is DAGVTQSPTHLIKTRGQQVTLRCSPKSGHDTVSWYQQALGQGPQFIFQYYEEEERQRGNFPDRFSGHQFPNYSSELNVNALLLGDSALYLCASSPNREYSNQPQHFGDGTRLSIL.

The genes are TRBV5-1 and TRBJ2-6; 9 nucleotides agree with TRBD1. Germline V gives CDR1 SGHRS, CDR2 YFSETQ. This CDR3 has 15 residues. The J segment lost 4 bases and the V segment lost 9 bases, leaving 8 bases of the junction unmatched. The CDR3 DNA reads as TGCGCCACCAAGGACAGGGGATCGGGGGCCAACGTCCTGACTTTC. The encoded protein is CATKDRGSGANVLTF.

The chain links TRBV6-1 to TRBJ2-4; maybe TRBD2 (5 bases). Germline V CDR1 and CDR2: MNHNS, SASEGT. Trimming shortened V by 9 bases and J by 0 bases, and 12 bases separated the two germline ends. The CDR3 covers 14 residues. CDR3 residues: CASEDGLAKNIQYF. CDR3 bases: TGTGCCAGTGAGGATGGACTAGCCAAAAACATTCAGTACTTC.

V and J are TRBV11-2 and TRBJ1-3, with D unclear. This CDR3 has 16 amino acids. V was pared by 1 base and J by 0 bases, with 10 bases between. CDR1 and CDR2 (germline): SGHAT, FQNNGV. CDR3 residues: CASSLGPGSSGNTIYF. The CDR3 nucleotides read TGTGCCAGCAGCTTAGGCCCGGGAAGCTCTGGAAACACCATATATTTT.

This chain uses TRBV20-1 with TRBJ2-7; TRBD2 agrees at 10 bases. The V and J ends lost 5 bases and 1 base, in that order; junction bases with no gene match: 2. This CDR3 comprises 13 residues. Germline V lookup: CDR1 DFQATT, CDR2 SNEGSKA (reference sequence). CDR3: CSAGTSASYEQYF. The CDR3 DNA reads TGCAGTGCTGGGACTAGCGCTTCCTACGAGCAGTACTTC.

This clonotype showed up just once. The J gene is TRBJ2-5, the V gene TRBV4-3, with 7 bases lining up with TRBD1. CDR1 is LGHNA, CDR2 YSLEER, per germline. V gave up 4 bases and J gave up 5 bases; unmatched junction bases: 7. This CDR3 region has 14 residues. The CDR3 coding sequence is TGCGCCAGCAGCCCGACAGGGTGGGGGGAGACCCAGTACTTC. Translation gives CASSPTGWGETQYF.

Note on this clonotype: The junction shows a germline mismatch at one end, possibly a read error. This sequence joins TRBV5-1 and TRBJ1-1; D possibly corresponds to TRBD1 (5 bases). Looked up from germline, CDR1 is SGHRS and CDR2 is YFSETQ. This CDR3 region has 14 residues. CDR3 sequence (DNA): TGCGCCAGCAGTTTGGGAGGGGAATACACTGAAGCTTTCTTT. It codes for CASSLGGEYTEAFF. The full variable domain, in which reference TRBV5-1 and TRBJ1-1 provide the parts outside the CDR3, is KAGVTQTPRYLIKTRGQQVTLSCSPISGHRSVSWYQQTPGQGLQFLFEYFSETQRNKGNFPGRFSGRQFSNSRSEMNVSTLELGDSALYLCASSLGGEYTEAFFGQGTRLTVV.

The V gene is TRBV20-1, the J gene TRBJ2-1; D perhaps matches TRBD2 (5 bases). The ends were cut back, 1 base at V and 5 bases at J, with 12 bases in the middle. The CDR3 is made up of 14 amino acids. Germline assignment: CDR1 DFQATT and CDR2 SNEGSKA (reference sequence). DNA of the CDR3: TGCAGTGCTAGAGTTCCCGGACTCCACAATGAGCAGTTCTTC. It encodes CSARVPGLHNEQFF.

This chain uses TRBV5-4 with TRBJ1-1; 8 bases match TRBD1. The J segment lost 2 bases and the V segment lost 0 bases, leaving 3 bases of the junction unmatched. The CDR3 is 15 residues long. Germline CDR1 and CDR2: SGHNT and YYREEE (reference sequence). The CDR3 here is CASSLGTGINTEAFF. CDR3 nucleotide sequence: TGTGCCAGCAGCTTGGGGACAGGGATAAACACTGAAGCTTTCTTT.

In its sample, this clonotype was seen once. The chain uses TRBV25-1 and TRBJ1-1; D gene unclear. The CDR3 runs to 15 residues. CDR1 and CDR2 (germline): MGHDK, SYGVNS. Deletions cut 7 bases from V and 1 base from J, with 16 bases between. The CDR3 loop is CASMARGRGNTEAFF. DNA for the CDR3: TGTGCCAGCATGGCGCGTGGGAGAGGGAACACTGAAGCTTTCTTT.

The chain combines TRBV20-1 with TRBJ2-3; possibly TRBD2 for D (5 bases). This CDR3 is 14 amino acids long. The ends were cut back, 0 bases at V and 6 bases at J, with 13 bases in the middle. Per germline, CDR1 DFQATT and CDR2 SNEGSKA (reference sequence). The chain's CDR3 is CSARDQHTGDTQYF. In DNA form, the CDR3 reads TGCAGTGCTAGAGATCAGCATACGGGGGATACGCAGTATTTT.